These 28 T cell receptor beta chains were all obtained from the same sample, sequenced in a study of blood T cell repertoires in COVID-19. TCRdb's table, derived via immunoSEQ multiplex PCR, lists solely in-frame clones and lacks some. The table includes 130,000 to 150,000 clones, 70% to 90% detected once. Specimen: peripheral blood. Source of these receptors: a woman in her thirties or forties with active or convalescent COVID-19.

This clone was recorded once. The chain carries TRBV5-6 and TRBJ1-4; D is unresolved. This CDR3 is 16 amino acids long. Per germline, CDR1 SGHDT and CDR2 YYEEEE. The V and J ends lost 4 bases and 2 bases respectively, with 15 bases between them. The CDR3 DNA is TGTGCCAGCAGCCGAGGTGGAGGGCGCACTAATGAAAAACTGTTTTTT. Translated: CASSRGGGRTNEKLFF.

The V gene is TRBV5-6, the J gene TRBJ1-2; 9 bases are a match to TRBD1. The CDR3 is made up of 14 amino acids. Unmatched junction bases numbered 6, after V lost 4 bases and J lost 5 bases. Germline-derived CDR1 and CDR2 are SGHDT and YYEEEE. CDR3 amino acids: CASSPQGAGYGYTF. The DNA for the CDR3 is TGTGCCAGCAGCCCACAGGGGGCCGGGTATGGCTACACCTTC.

In its sample, this clone was seen once. The chain recombines TRBV19 with TRBJ2-6, with TRBD2 as a possible D gene (5 bases). The germline V gene has CDR1 LNHDA and CDR2 SQIVND (reference sequence). V was pared by 2 bases and J by 14 bases, with 19 bases between. This CDR3 is 15 amino acids long. CDR3 protein: CASSITGVTSTLLTF. CDR3 DNA: TGTGCCAGTAGTATAACCGGGGTAACCTCTACTCTCCTGACTTTC.

This clone was observed once. The genes are TRBV28 and TRBJ1-2; 9 nucleotides align to TRBD1. Germline V gives CDR1 MDHEN, CDR2 SYDVKM. The V segment lost 6 bases and the J segment 7 bases; nucleotides outside the gene matches: 9. The CDR3 is 14 residues long. This CDR3 reads CASSIGQGLSGYTF. DNA of the CDR3: TGTGCCAGCAGCATCGGACAGGGGTTAAGTGGCTACACCTTC.

This chain connects TRBV28 to TRBJ1-1, with 7 bases identical to TRBD1. Germline V gives CDR1 MDHEN, CDR2 SYDVKM. CDR3 length: 17 amino acids. Germline trimming cut 3 bases from V and 4 bases from J; bases unmatched to any gene: 14. CDR3 amino acids: CASSLLTGVFLGTEAFF. The CDR3 DNA reads TGTGCCAGCAGTTTGCTCACAGGGGTATTTTTGGGCACTGAAGCTTTCTTT.

The gene calls are TRBV6-4 and TRBJ2-3, with D maybe TRBD1 (6 bases). The CDR3 covers 15 residues. Germline V gene lookup returns CDR1 MRHNA and CDR2 SNTAGT. V lost 6 bases and J 2 bases, leaving 15 bases between the germline ends. The CDR3 coding sequence is TGTGCCAGCAGCCTGGACAGTTATCCCACAGATACGCAGTATTTT. It is translated as CASSLDSYPTDTQYF.

The J gene is TRBJ1-6, the V gene TRBV6-5; 10 bases align to TRBD1. CDR1 is MNHEY and CDR2 is SVGAGI in the germline V gene. The CDR3 spans 15 residues. With V trimmed by 6 bases and J by 8 bases, 7 bases remained unmatched. The CDR3 DNA reads TGTGCCAGCAGGAACGCCGGGACAGGGGATTCACCCCTCCACTTT. Translation gives CASRNAGTGDSPLHF.

The chain carries TRBV11-2 and TRBJ1-1; 7 bases are shared with TRBD1. V trimming: 5 bases; J trimming: 2 bases; junction bases outside the gene matches: 8. Germline CDR1 reads SGHAT; CDR2 reads FQNNGV. The CDR3 is 15 residues long. The CDR3 loop is CASSLNPGGNTEAFF. The CDR3 DNA follows: TGTGCCAGCAGCCTAAACCCAGGGGGTAACACTGAAGCTTTCTTT.

This rearrangement joins TRBV5-8 to TRBJ1-4; D remains unclear. V lost 4 bases and J lost 4, with 14 bases in between. This CDR3 has 15 amino acids. The germline V gene has CDR1 SGHTS and CDR2 YDEGEE. The CDR3 region has the DNA TGTGCCAGCAGCCTGCGAGGACGGGGTAATGAAAAACTGTTTTTT. It specifies CASSLRGRGNEKLFF. Supplemented by reference TRBV5-8 and TRBJ1-4, the full variable domain reads EAGVTQSPTHLIKTRGQQATLRCSPISGHTSVYWYQQALGLGLQFLLWYDEGEERNRGNFPPRFSGRQFPNYSSELNVNALELEDSALYLCASSLRGRGNEKLFFGSGTQLSVL.

This chain joins TRBV7-2 and TRBJ2-5, with 9 bases lining up with TRBD2. The CDR3 runs 16 residues. After removal of 0 bases from V and 1 base from J, the junction contained 3 bases not matched to a gene. CDR1 and CDR2 (germline): SGHTA, FQGNSA. The CDR3 DNA follows: TGTGCCAGCAGCTTAGCCGGGCGGGGGGGCCAAGAGACCCAGTACTTC. Translation: CASSLAGRGGQETQYF.

This clone was recorded once. The V gene is TRBV2, the J gene TRBJ1-1; TRBD1 aligns across 8 bases. The V segment lost 5 bases and the J segment 1 base; nucleotides outside the gene matches: 6. CDR1 and CDR2 from the germline V gene are SNHLY and FYNNEI. This CDR3 has 15 residues. CDR3 in amino acids: CASSPWDRTNTEAFF. The CDR3 DNA is TGTGCCAGCAGTCCGTGGGACAGGACGAACACTGAAGCTTTCTTT.

The genes are TRBV6-5 and TRBJ2-5; TRBD2 matches at 8 bases. Germline V lookup: CDR1 MNHEY, CDR2 SVGAGI. The ends lost 6 bases at V and 8 bases at J; junction bases unmatched: 11. This CDR3 contains 14 residues. CDR3 coding DNA: TGTGCCAGCAGCGGAACTAGCGGCCTAGAAACCCAGTACTTC. It yields the protein CASSGTSGLETQYF.

This chain links TRBV19 with TRBJ1-2; the match to TRBD1 covers 7 bases. This CDR3 is built from 13 residues. Per the germline V gene, CDR1 is LNHDA and CDR2 is SQIVND (reference sequence). After removal of 6 bases from V and 6 bases from J, the junction contained 7 bases not matched to a gene. The CDR3 region is CASRVQGLDGYTF. For the CDR3, the DNA is TGTGCCAGTAGGGTACAGGGGTTGGATGGCTACACCTTC.

The V gene is TRBV29-1, the J gene TRBJ1-1; a possible D gene is TRBD1 (6 bases). The CDR3 is 14 residues long. Trimming shortened V by 7 bases and J by 2 bases, and 17 bases separated the two germline ends. CDR1 and CDR2 from the germline V gene are SQVTM and ANQGSEA. This chain's CDR3 is CSGTLTGGNTEAFF. The DNA of the CDR3 is TGCAGCGGCACCCTGACAGGTGGAAACACTGAAGCTTTCTTT.

The chain employs TRBV4-1 and TRBJ1-5; D might be TRBD1 (5 bases). The CDR3 consists of 14 residues. V was cut by 4 bases and J by 4 bases, with 11 bases left in between. CDR1 and CDR2 (germline): MGHRA, YSYEKL. CDR3 in DNA: TGCGCCAGCAGCCTTGTCGGGGGGAATCAGCCCCAGCATTTT. This encodes CASSLVGGNQPQHF.

CDR3 coding DNA: TGTGCCAGCAGCACCGGGACAGACTCTGGAAACACCATATATTTT. Protein product: CASSTGTDSGNTIYF. The chain employs TRBV2 and TRBJ1-3; 7 bases are a match to TRBD1. V shed 6 bases and J 0 bases; nucleotides not matched to a gene: 5. Germline V CDR1 and CDR2: SNHLY, FYNNEI. There are 15 residues in the CDR3. Based on the CDR3 plus reference TRBV2 and TRBJ1-3, the full variable domain is EPEVTQTPSHQVTQMGQEVILRCVPISNHLYFYWYRQILGQKVEFLVSFYNNEISEKSEIFDDQFSVERPDGSNFTLKIRSTKLEDSAMYFCASSTGTDSGNTIYFGEGSWLTVV.

This clone was recorded at least ten times. The genes are TRBV19 and TRBJ1-2; weak D call: TRBD1 (5 bases). The V gene's germline CDR1 is LNHDA and CDR2 SQIVND (reference sequence). The CDR3 runs to 15 residues. The V and J ends lost 7 bases and 4 bases respectively, with 19 bases between them. The CDR3 region has the DNA TGTGCCAGTACCCAGGGAGGGGCAGGGCGCTATGGCTACACCTTC. This sequence encodes CASTQGGAGRYGYTF.

This chain uses TRBV19 with TRBJ1-1, with 7 bases identical to TRBD1. Trimming cost V 7 bases and J 5 bases; bases outside gene matches: 13. Germline V lookup: CDR1 LNHDA, CDR2 SQIVND (reference sequence). CDR3 size: 15 residues. CDR3 nucleotides: TGTGCCAGTAACGACAGGGAACAAGGTAGGACTGAAGCTTTCTTT. This translates into CASNDREQGRTEAFF.

The rearrangement uses TRBV27 and TRBJ2-5; 14 bases agree with TRBD2. Germline loops: CDR1 MNHEY, CDR2 SMNVEV (reference sequence). CDR3 length equals 20 residues. V lost 3 bases to trimming and J lost 2 bases; unmatched junction nucleotides: 14. In DNA form, the CDR3 reads TGTGCCAGCAGTTTCACCCCCGGGGGGACTAGCGGGGGCCTGCAAGAGACCCAGTACTTC. Translation: CASSFTPGGTSGGLQETQYF.

This chain links TRBV7-8 with TRBJ1-2; TRBD1 might be the D (6 bases). CDR3 length equals 16 residues. V lost 5 bases, J lost 7 bases, and 23 bases lay in between. Germline CDR1 SGHVS, CDR2 FQNEAQ. The CDR3 DNA reads TGTGCCAGCAGCCGCGGGGGGACTCAGGGGAGCCTTGGCTACACCTTC. Its protein product is CASSRGGTQGSLGYTF.

Details on this clone: A read error may account for a junction end that differs from germline. The rearrangement joins TRBV3-1 (or the pseudogene TRBV3-2) to TRBJ1-1; no firm D call. The CDR3 contains 13 residues. Germline V gene sequence: CDR1 LGHDT, CDR2 YNNKEL (reference sequence). CDR3: CASSQVGGAEAFF. The CDR3 DNA reads TGTGCCAGCAGCCAAGTAGGAGGAGCTGAGGCTTTCTTT.

This clone was seen a single time. The J gene is TRBJ2-1, the V gene TRBV6-2 or TRBV6-3; 12 positions match TRBD2. Germline trimming cut 4 bases from V and 5 bases from J; bases unmatched to any gene: 18. CDR3 length: 20 residues. The germline gives CDR1 MNHEY, CDR2 SVGEGT. The chain's CDR3 is CASSFAKITGLAGSNNEQFF. CDR3 coding DNA: TGTGCCAGCAGTTTCGCCAAAATCACGGGACTAGCGGGTTCTAACAATGAGCAGTTCTTC.

V usage is TRBV10-2 and J usage is TRBJ2-3, with TRBD1 identical over 8 bases. The CDR3 loop spans 14 amino acids. Trimming at V came to 4 bases and at J to 0 bases, leaving 0 bases not matched to a gene. Germline loops: CDR1 WSHSY, CDR2 SAAADI. The CDR3 reads CASSGTGSTDTQYF. CDR3 DNA: TGCGCCAGCAGTGGGACAGGGAGCACAGATACGCAGTATTTT.

V gene TRBV9 combines with J gene TRBJ2-3; D unclear. The CDR3 covers 12 residues. Trimming removed 6 bases from V and 1 base from J, with 6 bases in between. Germline V CDR1 and CDR2: SGDLS, YYNGEE. The DNA for the CDR3 is TGTGCCAGCACCCCCGGCACAGATACGCAGTATTTT. Encoded protein: CASTPGTDTQYF.

The chain is built from TRBV18 and TRBJ2-3; 7 bases map to TRBD1. Trimming removed 3 bases from V and 2 bases from J; junction bases left unmatched: 8. This CDR3 has 16 residues. Per the germline V gene, CDR1 is KGHSH and CDR2 is LQKENI. CDR3 sequence (DNA): TGTGCCAGCTCACCCGGACAGGTGGGGCCCACAGATACGCAGTATTTT. Its protein product is CASSPGQVGPTDTQYF. Based on the CDR3 plus reference TRBV18 and TRBJ2-3, the full variable domain is NAGVMQNPRHLVRRRGQEARLRCSPMKGHSHVYWYRQLPEEGLKFMVYLQKENIIDESGMPKERFSAEFPKEGPSILRIQQVVRGDSAAYFCASSPGQVGPTDTQYFGPGTRLTVL.

This rearrangement joins TRBV28 to TRBJ1-1; a possible D gene is TRBD1 (5 bases). The CDR3 is 16 amino acids. V shed 1 base and J shed 1 base, with 13 bases lying between them. In germline, CDR1 is MDHEN, CDR2 SYDVKM. The CDR3 DNA reads TGTGCCAGCAGTTTATTGGGGGGTTGGGGGAACACTGAAGCTTTCTTT. Protein sequence: CASSLLGGWGNTEAFF. Using reference TRBV28 and TRBJ1-1 for the parts outside the CDR3, the full variable domain is DVKVTQSSRYLVKRTGEKVFLECVQDMDHENMFWYRQDPGLGLRLIYFSYDVKMKEKGDIPEGYSVSREKKERFSLILESASTNQTSMYLCASSLLGGWGNTEAFFGQGTRLTVV.

The rearrangement links TRBV5-1 to TRBJ2-7; perhaps TRBD2 as D (7 bases). Germline loops: CDR1 SGHRS, CDR2 YFSETQ. V lost 2 bases and J lost 6, with 15 bases in between. The CDR3 consists of 14 residues. The CDR3 sequence: CASSLRGAPPEQYF. CDR3 bases: TGCGCCAGCAGCTTACGGGGGGCCCCCCCCGAGCAGTACTTC.

The chain couples TRBV28 to TRBJ2-5, with TRBD1 matching 8 bases. Per germline, CDR1 MDHEN and CDR2 SYDVKM. V dropped 9 bases and J dropped 7; count of bases not matched to a gene: 13. CDR3 length: 14 residues. The DNA of the CDR3 is TGTGCCAGTTTTACGGACAGGGCCAAGAGGACCCAGTACTTC. Translating gives CASFTDRAKRTQYF.